Following are 13 T cell receptor beta chains from one sample sequenced in a study of graft-versus-host responses after intestinal transplantation (dated by TCRdb to about 2021). Their antigen targets remain unknown. Libraries came from the immunoSEQ multiplex PCR assay. TCRdb retrieved this table from immuneACCESS and kept in-frame rearrangements only. Not all clones are present; in checked studies, unresolved V genes account for under half, and no reason is known for the remainder. The sample table lists some 85,000 clones, roughly 91% of them with a count of one. The ten largest clones add up to around 8% of the sample. The label giving this sample's time point can be read as: cells obtained before transplantation from donor or recipient. The specimen was unstimulated CD8+ T cells sorted from spleen or lymph node cells, collected before transplant. The source of these receptors is a human donor who was the organ donor for an intestinal transplant.

Comments on this clone: Distinct nucleotide sequences in the sample also encode this CDR3. V and J are TRBV5-1 and TRBJ2-5; D possibly uses TRBD1 or TRBD2 (6 bases each). Trimming pared 0 bases from V and 5 bases from J, leaving 8 bases between. Germline CDR1 SGHRS, CDR2 YFSETQ. The CDR3 consists of 13 residues. The CDR3: CASSLAGAETQYF. The CDR3 DNA sequence: TGCGCCAGCAGCTTGGCGGGGGCGGAGACCCAGTACTTC.

The chain couples TRBV6-4 to TRBJ2-3; D assignment may be TRBD1 or TRBD2 (6 bases each). The CDR3 has 14 amino acids. Germline V CDR1 and CDR2: MRHNA, SNTAGT. Trimming stripped 3 bases from V and 0 bases from J, with 7 bases between. The CDR3 nucleotides read TGTGCCAGCAGTGAAGGGGGGAGCACAGATACGCAGTATTTT. Its translation: CASSEGGSTDTQYF.

The rearrangement links TRBV30 to TRBJ2-7; the match to TRBD1 covers 7 bases. The CDR3 contains 15 residues. The J segment lost 3 bases and the V segment lost 3 bases, leaving 11 bases of the junction unmatched. Germline-derived CDR1 and CDR2 are GTSNPN and SVGIG (reference sequence). The CDR3 loop is CAWRDRDSRHYEQYF. The CDR3 bases are TGTGCCTGGAGAGACCGGGACAGCCGTCACTACGAGCAGTACTTC.

The chain has TRBV19 and TRBJ2-5; D not certain. TRBJ2-7 matches the DNA end more closely, so the J call is doubtful. This CDR3 contains 13 residues. Germline V CDR1 and CDR2: LNHDA, SQIVND (reference sequence). The CDR3 DNA reads TGTGCCAGTAGTATGGGCCCAACCTACGAGCAGTACTTC. Translation gives CASSMGPTYEQYF.

The V and J genes are TRBV10-2 and TRBJ2-1; no firm D call. Deletions cut 2 bases from V and 3 bases from J, with 2 bases between. This CDR3 comprises 12 residues. Germline CDR1 is WSHSY and CDR2 is SAAADI. The CDR3 DNA follows: TGCGCCAGCAGTGAGGTCTACAATGAGCAGTTCTTC. The encoded protein is CASSEVYNEQFF.

The chain is built from TRBV15 and TRBJ1-5; no firm D call. CDR3 length: 17 amino acids. The germline V gene encodes CDR1 LNHNV and CDR2 YYDKDF (reference sequence). Trimming removed 1 base from V and 0 bases from J, with 13 bases in between. The CDR3 loop is CATSRGEDGRSNQPQHF. The CDR3 nucleotides read TGTGCCACCAGCAGAGGAGAGGACGGGCGTAGCAATCAGCCCCAGCATTTT.

The rearrangement links TRBV28 to TRBJ1-3; D gene ambiguous. This CDR3 has 16 residues. The V gene's germline CDR1 is MDHEN and CDR2 SYDVKM. Trimming pared 5 bases from V and 3 bases from J, leaving 17 bases between. DNA of the CDR3: TGTGCCAGCAGTACCCTTTGGGCGCCAGGTGGAAACACCATATATTTT. This gives the protein CASSTLWAPGGNTIYF.

V usage is TRBV5-6 and J usage is TRBJ2-3; D gene ambiguous. Per the germline V gene, CDR1 is SGHDT and CDR2 is YYEEEE. This CDR3 spans 15 amino acids. Trimming shortened V by 4 bases and J by 0 bases, and 12 bases separated the two germline ends. CDR3 in amino acids: CASSATEYSTDTQYF. CDR3 bases: TGTGCCAGCAGCGCAACGGAGTATAGCACAGATACGCAGTATTTT.

The rearrangement links TRBV27 to TRBJ1-3, with D unresolved. Germline CDR1 and CDR2: MNHEY and SMNVEV (reference sequence). This CDR3 spans 14 amino acids. V lost 4 bases and J lost 0, with 7 bases in between. The CDR3 spells CASSSALSGNTIYF. The CDR3 DNA reads as TGTGCCAGCAGTTCAGCCCTCTCTGGAAACACCATATATTTT.

The rearrangement links TRBV4-1 to TRBJ1-2, with a tentative D call TRBD1 (5 bases). The CDR3 loop spans 17 amino acids. The germline gives CDR1 MGHRA, CDR2 YSYEKL. V lost 4 bases to trimming and J lost 5 bases, with 23 bases between them. CDR3 coding DNA: TGCGCCAGCAGCCGTGCGGGGGGTGACAGACCACCTTATGGCTACACCTTC. Translating it yields CASSRAGGDRPPYGYTF.

The chain combines TRBV6-4 with TRBJ2-1, with 13 bases fitting TRBD2. The germline CDR1 and CDR2 sequences are MRHNA and SNTAGT. This CDR3 has 16 residues. V trimming: 0 bases; J trimming: 10 bases; junction bases outside the gene matches: 6. CDR3 nucleotide sequence: TGTGCCAGCAGTGACTCCATAGGACTAGCGGGGGAAGAGCAGTTCTTC. This codes for CASSDSIGLAGEEQFF.

The V and J genes are TRBV6-4 and TRBJ1-6, with a weak D call TRBD1 (5 bases). This CDR3 has 16 residues. V was pared by 2 bases and J by 0 bases, with 8 bases between. Germline V gene sequence: CDR1 MRHNA, CDR2 SNTAGT. CDR3 in DNA: TGTGCCAGCAGTGACGGGGGGAGCTCCTATAATTCACCCCTCCACTTT. This gives the protein CASSDGGSSYNSPLHF.

J is TRBJ2-7 and V is TRBV7-2; D may be TRBD2 (7 bases). V was clipped by 5 bases and J by 4 bases, with 12 bases between them. The CDR3 has 13 amino acids. Germline V gene data show CDR1 as SGHTA and CDR2 as FQGNSA. The CDR3 protein is CASSGGGGYEQYF. The CDR3, as DNA: TGTGCCAGCAGCGGGGGGGGCGGGTACGAGCAGTACTTC.